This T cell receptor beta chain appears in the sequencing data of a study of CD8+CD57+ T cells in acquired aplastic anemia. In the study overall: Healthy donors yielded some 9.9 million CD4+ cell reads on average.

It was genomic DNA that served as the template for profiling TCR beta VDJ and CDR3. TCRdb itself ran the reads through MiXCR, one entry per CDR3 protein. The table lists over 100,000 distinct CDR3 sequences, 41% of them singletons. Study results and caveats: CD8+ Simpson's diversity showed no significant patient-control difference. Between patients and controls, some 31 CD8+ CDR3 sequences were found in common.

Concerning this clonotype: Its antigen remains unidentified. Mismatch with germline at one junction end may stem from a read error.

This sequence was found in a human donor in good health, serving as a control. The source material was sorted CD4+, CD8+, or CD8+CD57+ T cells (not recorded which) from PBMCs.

CDR3 in amino acids: CASSSAFVRPNLF. CDR3 nucleotides: TGTGCCAGCAGCTCGGCCTTCGTTAGGCCCAACCTCTTT. This rearrangement joins TRBV7-9 to TRBJ1-6; no firm D call. The CDR3 has 13 residues. Germline V CDR1 and CDR2: SEHNR, FQNEAQ (reference sequence).